The 26 T cell receptor beta chains below all came from one sample that was sequenced in a study of T cells expressing NK-cell markers. Reprocessing the 5' RACE reads, TCRdb reports a single entry for every CDR3 protein and omits DNA. This sample's clone table lists about 540,000 distinct CDR3 sequences. Sequenced sample: blood T cells: a sorted CD56 or NKG2C T cell subset, CD4+ or CD8+ T cells, or bulk PBMC T cells (not recorded which). The receptor set was obtained from a man aged 18 to 29 in good health.

This rearrangement joins TRBV15 to TRBJ1-1; TCRdb's assignment of TRBD1 cannot be checked, as there is no DNA. The CDR3 consists of 18 residues. CDR1 and CDR2 from the germline V gene are LNHNV and YYDKDF (reference sequence). This CDR3 is CATSRVRGTEWGNTEAFF.

This chain uses TRBV7-9 with TRBJ1-2. This CDR3 is built from 16 residues. Germline loops: CDR1 SEHNR, CDR2 FQNEAQ (reference sequence). This CDR3 is CASSPSRGGEDYGYTF.

The chain uses TRBV12-3 or TRBV12-4 and TRBJ1-4; the TRBD1 assignment by TCRdb is unverifiable without DNA. CDR3 length: 14 amino acids. The CDR3 sequence: CASRYFTRGEKLFF.

The chain carries TRBV12-3 or TRBV12-4 and TRBJ1-5. CDR3 length: 17 residues. Here the CDR3 reads CASSLVRETRSGQPQHF.

The chain is built from TRBV18 and TRBJ2-3; TCRdb's assignment of TRBD2 cannot be checked, as there is no DNA. Germline V lookup: CDR1 KGHSH, CDR2 LQKENI. This CDR3 is 14 amino acids long. CDR3 sequence reads: CASALAGVPDTQYF.

The chain recombines TRBV9 with TRBJ2-1; TCRdb returns TRBD2, unconfirmable since there is no DNA. Germline CDR1 and CDR2: SGDLS and YYNGEE. The CDR3 totals 18 residues. The CDR3 sequence is CASSHSDRLAHSYNEQFF.

The chain joins TRBV5-1 to TRBJ1-1. Per germline, CDR1 SGHRS and CDR2 YFSETQ. There are 14 residues in the CDR3. CDR3 region: CASSPFYANTEAFF.

This chain joins TRBV12-3 or TRBV12-4 and TRBJ2-1; TCRdb calls TRBD2, which cannot be checked without DNA. The length of the CDR3 is 15 residues. The chain's CDR3 is CASAKGSGANNEQFF.

This chain uses TRBV7-3 with TRBJ2-1; TCRdb lists TRBD2, though no DNA is available to test this call. Germline values: CDR1 SGHTA, CDR2 FQGTGA. This CDR3 contains 15 residues. The CDR3: CASSFRLAGVTEQFF.

This rearrangement joins TRBV20-1 to TRBJ2-3; the D call from TCRdb, TRBD1, cannot be confirmed without DNA. The CDR3 spans 13 residues. Germline V gene sequence: CDR1 DFQATT, CDR2 SNEGSKA (reference sequence). The CDR3 loop is CSQGGQGSDTQYF.

The chain links TRBV4-1 to TRBJ2-4; TCRdb's assignment of TRBD2 cannot be checked, as there is no DNA. Germline loops: CDR1 MGHRA, CDR2 YSYEKL. The CDR3 has 16 residues. CDR3 protein: CASSQTLSGPPNIQYF.

This rearrangement joins TRBV7-9 to TRBJ1-5. The V gene's germline CDR1 is SEHNR and CDR2 FQNEAQ (reference sequence). The CDR3 contains 14 residues. The chain's CDR3 is CASSGSYSNQPQHF.

This chain connects TRBV20-1 to TRBJ2-7; there is no DNA to check the TCRdb D call of TRBD2. The CDR3 contains 17 residues. Germline lookup yields CDR1 DFQATT and CDR2 SNEGSKA (reference sequence). CDR3 amino acids: CSARRGLAGGRPYEQYF.

The chain carries TRBV20-1 and TRBJ2-3; there is no DNA to check the TCRdb D call of TRBD2. The CDR3 is 16 residues long. CDR1 is DFQATT, CDR2 SNEGSKA, per germline (reference sequence). The CDR3 here is CSAFRPGTSGLDTQYF.

J is TRBJ1-3 and V is TRBV12-3 or TRBV12-4. The CDR3 spans 14 residues. The CDR3 sequence: CASSLVDSGNTIYF.

This sequence joins TRBV5-1 and TRBJ2-4; TCRdb designates TRBD2, a call that cannot be tested without DNA. Germline V CDR1 and CDR2: SGHRS, YFSETQ. The CDR3 consists of 17 residues. Here the CDR3 reads CASSLGPFEGGKNIQYF. The full variable domain, in which reference TRBV5-1 and TRBJ2-4 provide the parts outside the CDR3, is KAGVTQTPRYLIKTRGQQVTLSCSPISGHRSVSWYQQTPGQGLQFLFEYFSETQRNKGNFPGRFSGRQFSNSRSEMNVSTLELGDSALYLCASSLGPFEGGKNIQYFGAGTRLSVL.

The chain has TRBV6-1 and TRBJ2-1; with no DNA, the TCRdb D assignment of TRBD2 cannot be verified. The CDR3 covers 13 residues. Germline lookup yields CDR1 MNHNS and CDR2 SASEGT. CDR3 protein: CASLAGTYNEQFF.

V is TRBV20-1 and J is TRBJ2-1; absent DNA, TCRdb's TRBD1 call cannot be checked. CDR3 length: 16 residues. Germline V gene sequence: CDR1 DFQATT, CDR2 SNEGSKA (reference sequence). This chain's CDR3 is CSARFGFGGPYNEQFF.

The rearrangement links TRBV12-3 or TRBV12-4 to TRBJ2-2; without DNA, the TCRdb call of TRBD2 cannot be checked. There are 15 residues in the CDR3. CDR3 amino acids: CASWEGQTNTGELFF.

This chain joins TRBV29-1 and TRBJ2-3; with no DNA, the TCRdb D assignment of TRBD1 cannot be verified. CDR1 is SQVTM, CDR2 ANQGSEA, per germline. The CDR3 runs to 15 residues. CDR3 loop: CSVPQPGRHTDTQYF.

The V gene is TRBV10-3, the J gene TRBJ2-7; TCRdb names TRBD2, which stays unverified in the absence of DNA. CDR3 size: 17 residues. Per germline, CDR1 ENHRY and CDR2 SYGVKD. The CDR3 loop reads CAISESVSGIISYEQYF.

V and J are TRBV2 and TRBJ1-1. This CDR3 is 12 amino acids long. The germline CDR1 and CDR2 sequences are SNHLY and FYNNEI. CDR3 in amino acids: CASSGDHFEAFF.

The chain is built from TRBV5-1 and TRBJ1-1. This CDR3 region has 14 residues. Germline V gives CDR1 SGHRS, CDR2 YFSETQ. CDR3 region: CASSLEGIVTQSFF.

V and J are TRBV29-1 and TRBJ2-5; TCRdb designates TRBD2, a call that cannot be tested without DNA. The CDR3 sequence is 13 residues long. The germline V gene encodes CDR1 SQVTM and CDR2 ANQGSEA. CDR3 protein: CSAHSGRGETQYF.

The gene calls are TRBV5-1 and TRBJ1-3. Per germline, CDR1 SGHRS and CDR2 YFSETQ. CDR3 length equals 15 residues. The CDR3: CASSRDGGSGNTIYF.

CDR3 protein: CASSVEGDRAYEQYF. This chain joins TRBV9 and TRBJ2-7; the TRBD1 assignment by TCRdb is unverifiable without DNA. CDR1 SGDLS and CDR2 YYNGEE come from the germline V gene. The CDR3 covers 15 residues.